The rows below give T cell receptor beta chains drawn from one sample of a study of T cell repertoires in cytomegalovirus infection. TCRdb used MiXCR to reprocess the reads, holding one entry per CDR3 protein. The sample comprises about 920,000 distinct CDR3 sequences, around 29% of which are singletons, and over 11% rests with the top ten. These TCRs' antigens remain unknown. The sequenced sample was cultured CD8+ T cells from PBMCs, obtained from culture after CMV antigen stimulation. Receptor source: a human donor in good health (CMV status not recorded). Some clones in this sample may be carry-over from other donors' samples. Each CDR3 is given with its conserved first and last residue. The D gene is left open where the match is weak. Only some rows state a clone size, as once, few, many or a class for expanded clones.

J gene: TRBJ1-5; D gene: TRBD1; clone size: many; V gene: TRBV7-2; CDR3 protein: CASSYVDRVGQPQHF; CDR3 DNA: TGTGCCAGCAGCTACGTGGACAGGGTCGGACAGCCCCAGCATTTT
J gene: TRBJ1-4; D gene: .; clone size: .; V gene: TRBV6-5; CDR3 protein: CASRLGLGGEKLFF; CDR3 DNA: TGTGCCAGCAGGCTGGGACTGGGGGGGGAAAAACTGTTTTTT
J gene: TRBJ2-2; D gene: .; clone size: .; V gene: TRBV12-3/TRBV12-4; CDR3 protein: CASSPGGGGELFF; CDR3 DNA: TGTGCCAGCAGCCCCGGCGGAGGCGGGGAGCTGTTTTTT
J gene: TRBJ2-5; D gene: TRBD2; clone size: .; V gene: TRBV7-8; CDR3 protein: CASSAGLAGGGGFQETQYF; CDR3 DNA: TGTGCCAGCAGCGCGGGACTAGCGGGGGGGGGGGGGTTCCAAGAGACCCAGTACTTC
J gene: TRBJ1-5; D gene: .; clone size: many; V gene: TRBV7-2; CDR3 protein: CASSLSDLYSNQPQHF; CDR3 DNA: TGTGCCAGCAGTCTTTCGGACTTATATAGCAATCAGCCCCAGCATTTT
J gene: TRBJ2-1; D gene: TRBD1; clone size: .; V gene: TRBV4-2; CDR3 protein: CASSHTGGMVYEQFF; CDR3 DNA: TGTGCCAGCAGCCACACAGGGGGCATGGTCTATGAGCAGTTCTTC
J gene: TRBJ1-5; D gene: .; clone size: .; V gene: TRBV7-9; CDR3 protein: CASSLGGAKEPQHF; CDR3 DNA: TGTGCCAGCAGCTTAGGGGGGGCTAAAGAGCCCCAGCATTTT
J gene: TRBJ2-1; D gene: .; clone size: few; V gene: TRBV7-9; CDR3 protein: CASSSLDGSSYNEQFF; CDR3 DNA: TGTGCCAGCAGCTCACTGGACGGGAGCTCCTACAATGAGCAGTTCTTC
J gene: TRBJ2-1; D gene: TRBD2; clone size: once; V gene: TRBV7-2; CDR3 protein: CASSLATSGVEDELFF; CDR3 DNA: TGTGCCAGCAGCTTAGCTACTAGCGGGGTCGAGGATGAGCTGTTCTTC
J gene: TRBJ1-4; D gene: .; clone size: .; V gene: TRBV27; CDR3 protein: CASSLFPITTNEKLFF; CDR3 DNA: TGTGCCAGCAGTTTATTTCCAATTACAACTAATGAAAAACTGTTTTTT
J gene: TRBJ1-2; D gene: .; clone size: .; V gene: TRBV13; CDR3 protein: CASQLAGANYGYTF; CDR3 DNA: TGTGCCAGCCAGCTTGCGGGGGCTAACTATGGCTACACCTTC
J gene: TRBJ1-2; D gene: .; clone size: .; V gene: TRBV7-9; CDR3 protein: CASSLDGGTRQDYGYTF; CDR3 DNA: TGTGCCAGCAGCTTAGACGGGGGCACCAGGCAGGACTATGGCTACACCTTC
J gene: TRBJ2-5; D gene: .; clone size: .; V gene: TRBV29-1; CDR3 protein: CSGTTGYGTQYF; CDR3 DNA: TGCAGCGGGACAACAGGGTATGGGACCCAGTACTTC
J gene: TRBJ2-2; D gene: .; clone size: few; V gene: TRBV29-1; CDR3 protein: CSVETVTGELFF; CDR3 DNA: TGCAGCGTCGAGACAGTAACCGGGGAGCTGTTTTTT
J gene: TRBJ2-2; D gene: .; clone size: .; V gene: TRBV20-1; CDR3 protein: CSARVGSEASNTGELFF; CDR3 DNA: TGCAGTGCTAGAGTGGGGTCAGAAGCTTCGAACACCGGGGAGCTGTTTTTT
J gene: TRBJ1-4; D gene: .; clone size: .; V gene: TRBV6-5; CDR3 protein: CASRAYGRTRRGKLFF; CDR3 DNA: TGTGCCAGCAGAGCCTACGGCCGGACCAGGCGAGGAAAACTGTTTTTT